The entry below gives a single T cell receptor (beta chain) sequence along with its context. Trimming removed 6 bases from V and 7 bases from J, with 15 bases in between. CDR1 and CDR2 (germline): SQVTM, ANQGSEA. This CDR3 comprises 13 residues. The data were taken from a study of blood T cell repertoires in COVID-19. In the study overall: Samples taken during acute and convalescent COVID-19 were collected in the United States, Italy and Spain.

Assay used: immunoSEQ multiplex PCR; TCRdb lists only in-frame clones, some missing. The sample lists 130,000 to 150,000 clones, around 85% occurring once. Participant ages covered about 18 to 89 years across 25 or so US areas. Symptom resolution, clearance, or two negative PCRs marked donors in Cohort 3 as recovered. The sequenced sample was PBMCs or T cells enriched from blood (not recorded which). The source of this sequence is a woman between 35 and 50 years old who had recovered from COVID-19. V usage is TRBV29-1 and J usage is TRBJ2-2; a weak D match, TRBD1 (6 bases). CDR3 in DNA: TGCAGCGTGTCACGGGTAGGGGGCGGGGAGCTGTTTTTT. The encoded protein is CSVSRVGGGELFF.